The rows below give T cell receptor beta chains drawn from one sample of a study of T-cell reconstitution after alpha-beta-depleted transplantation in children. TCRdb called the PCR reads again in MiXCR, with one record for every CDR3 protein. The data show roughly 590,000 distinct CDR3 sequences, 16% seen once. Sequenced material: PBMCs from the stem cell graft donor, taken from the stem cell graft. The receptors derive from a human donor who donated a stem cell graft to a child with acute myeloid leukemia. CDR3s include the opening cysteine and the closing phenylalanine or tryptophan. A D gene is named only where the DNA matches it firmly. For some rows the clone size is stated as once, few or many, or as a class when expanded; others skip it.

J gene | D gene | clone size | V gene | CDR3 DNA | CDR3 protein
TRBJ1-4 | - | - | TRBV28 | TGTGCCAGCAGGTGGGGTCTCACCACCGAAAAACTGTTTTTT | CASRWGLTTEKLFF
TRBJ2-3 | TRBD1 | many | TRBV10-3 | TGTGCCATCAGTGAGTCGACAGGGACAGGGAGCACAGATACGCAGTATTTT | CAISESTGTGSTDTQYF
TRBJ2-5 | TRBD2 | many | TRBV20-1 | TGCAGTGCCGCTACTAGCGGGGGCGTTGGGGAGACCCAGTACTTC | CSAATSGGVGETQYF
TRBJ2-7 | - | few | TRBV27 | TGTGCCAGCAGTCTCAGAAAGGACACGACCTACGAGCAGTACTTC | CASSLRKDTTYEQYF
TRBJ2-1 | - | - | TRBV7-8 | TGTGCCAGCAGCCCGAATACCGGGACTTTAAACAATGAGCAGTTCTTC | CASSPNTGTLNNEQFF
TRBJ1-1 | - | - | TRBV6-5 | TGTGCCAGCAGTTACTGGGGCACGGACACTGAAGCTTTCTTT | CASSYWGTDTEAFF
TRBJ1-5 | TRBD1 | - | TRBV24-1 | TGTGCCACCAGTGACGGGGACAGTAATAGCAATCAGCCCCAGCATTTT | CATSDGDSNSNQPQHF
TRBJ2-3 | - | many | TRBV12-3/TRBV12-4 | TGTGCCAGCAGTTTAAGTTCGAGGAATACGCAGTATTTT | CASSLSSRNTQYF
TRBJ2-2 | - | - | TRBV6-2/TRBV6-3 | TGTGCCAGCCTGGAGGGGGGCCGGATTAAGACCGGGGAGCTGTTTTTT | CASLEGGRIKTGELFF
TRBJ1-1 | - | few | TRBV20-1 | TGCAGTGCCAGTAAGAACACTGAAGCTTTCTTT | CSASKNTEAFF
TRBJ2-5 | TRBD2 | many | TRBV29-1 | TGCAGCGTCGAGGGACTAGCGGGGGTATTCCAAGAGACCCAGTACTTC | CSVEGLAGVFQETQYF
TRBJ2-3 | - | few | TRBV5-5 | TGTGCCAGCAGCCTCCGACTGAGCACCACTAGCACAGATACGCAGTATTTT | CASSLRLSTTSTDTQYF
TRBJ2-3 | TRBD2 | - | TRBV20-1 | TGCAGTGCTCCCGAGCGGGGGAGCACAGATACGCAGTATTTT | CSAPERGSTDTQYF
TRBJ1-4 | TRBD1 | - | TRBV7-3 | TGTGCCAGCAGCTTAACGGGCGAGACAGGGTACATTTTGGGAGAAAAACTGTTTTTT | CASSLTGETGYILGEKLFF
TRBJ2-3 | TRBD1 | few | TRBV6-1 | TGTGCCAGCATCAAGGACAGGGTAGCAGATACGCAGTATTTT | CASIKDRVADTQYF
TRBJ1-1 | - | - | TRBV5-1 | TGCGCCAGCAGCTTGGGAAGGGCTTTCCCTCGGGGCACTGAAGCTTTCTTT | CASSLGRAFPRGTEAFF
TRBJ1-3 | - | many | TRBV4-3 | TGCGCCAGCAGAAAGGACGTAGACACCATATATTTT | CASRKDVDTIYF
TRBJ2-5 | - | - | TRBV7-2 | TGTGCCAGCAGGGCTCGAGGGCGCGGCGAGACCCAGTACTTC | CASRARGRGETQYF
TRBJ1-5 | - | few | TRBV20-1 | TGCAGTGCTGCCCCAGGAGGCGGGGGCAATCAGCCCCAGCATTTT | CSAAPGGGGNQPQHF
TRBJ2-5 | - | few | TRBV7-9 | TGTGCCAGCAGCTCGTTAAGGCAGGAGACCCAGTACTTC | CASSSLRQETQYF
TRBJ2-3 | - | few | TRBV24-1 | TGTGCCACCGGGGAGTACACAGATACGCAGTATTTT | CATGEYTDTQYF
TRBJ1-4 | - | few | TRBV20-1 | TGCAGTGCTAGAGAGGGGGCCCCTGAAAAACTGTTTTTT | CSAREGAPEKLFF
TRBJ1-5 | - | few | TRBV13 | TGTGCCAGCAGCTTACGGGGGCTTAGTCAGCCCCAGCATTTT | CASSLRGLSQPQHF
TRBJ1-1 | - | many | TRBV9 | TGTGCCAGCAGCGTAGCTGACGCGAACACTGAAGCTTTCTTT | CASSVADANTEAFF
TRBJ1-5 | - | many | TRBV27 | TGTGCCAGCAGTTTAAGAGGGGACGGCAATCAGCCCCAGCATTTT | CASSLRGDGNQPQHF
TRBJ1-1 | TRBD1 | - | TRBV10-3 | TGTGCCACTTCGTCTGGGACAGGGGGCGTTTTTGCGGGGGCTGAAGCTTTCTTT | CATSSGTGGVFAGAEAFF
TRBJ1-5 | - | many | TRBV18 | TGTGCCAGCCGTGAGCGGGTTAATCAGCCCCAGCATTTT | CASRERVNQPQHF
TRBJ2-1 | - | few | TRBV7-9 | TGTGCCAGCAGCTCAAACGAGCGCCGCTCCTACAATGAGCAGTTCTTC | CASSSNERRSYNEQFF
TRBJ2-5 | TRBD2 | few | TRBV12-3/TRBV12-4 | TGTGCCAGCAGTTTAGGGACTAGCGGGACAGAGACCCAGTACTTC | CASSLGTSGTETQYF
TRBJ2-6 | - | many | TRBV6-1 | TGTGCCAGCATTCCCCAGGCCTCTGGGGCCAACGTCCTGACTTTC | CASIPQASGANVLTF
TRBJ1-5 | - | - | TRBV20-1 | TGCAGGGTCCAGGCTCCGGGACGAAACCCTTGGGGCAATCAGCCCCAGCATTTT | CRVQAPGRNPWGNQPQHF
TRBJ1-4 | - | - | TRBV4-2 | TGTGCCAGCAGCCAAGGAGGGAAGGAAAATGAAAAACTGTTTTTT | CASSQGGKENEKLFF
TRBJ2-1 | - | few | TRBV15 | TGTGCCACCAGCAGAGATCGGGTCTCCTACAATGAGCAGTTCTTC | CATSRDRVSYNEQFF
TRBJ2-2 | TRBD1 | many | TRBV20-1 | TGCAGTGCTCCCGGGACAGGGAGTTACACCGGGGAGCTGTTTTTT | CSAPGTGSYTGELFF
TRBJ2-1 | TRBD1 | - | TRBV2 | TGTGCCACGGGACAGGGGAAGGACAATGAGCAGTTCTTC | CATGQGKDNEQFF
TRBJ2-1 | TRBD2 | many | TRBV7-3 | TGTGCCAGCAGCTCCGGGGGGGCCGTTTCATACAATGAGCAGTTCTTC | CASSSGGAVSYNEQFF